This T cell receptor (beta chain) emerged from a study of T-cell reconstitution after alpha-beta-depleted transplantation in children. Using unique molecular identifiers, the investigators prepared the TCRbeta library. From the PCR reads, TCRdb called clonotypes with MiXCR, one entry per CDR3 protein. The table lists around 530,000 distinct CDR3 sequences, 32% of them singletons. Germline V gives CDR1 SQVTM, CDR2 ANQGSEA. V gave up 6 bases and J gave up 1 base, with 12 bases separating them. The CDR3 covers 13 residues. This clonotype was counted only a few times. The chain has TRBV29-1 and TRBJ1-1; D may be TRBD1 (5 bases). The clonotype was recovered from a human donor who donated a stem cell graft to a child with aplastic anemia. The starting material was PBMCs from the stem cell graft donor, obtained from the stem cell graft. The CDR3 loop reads CSVDGTSNTEAFF. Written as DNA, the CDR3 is TGCAGCGTGGATGGGACCTCGAACACTGAAGCTTTCTTT.